The present TCR beta chain was sequenced within a study of blood T cell repertoires in COVID-19. Turning to the study itself: Whether acute or convalescent, the COVID-19 samples came from the United States, Italy and Spain. Nucleic acid was either cDNA or gDNA, and it came from T cells, B-cell-depleted T cells, or PBMCs.

The CDR3 runs 15 residues. The germline V gene encodes CDR1 SGHTA and CDR2 FQGTGA. The J segment lost 5 bases and the V segment lost 5 bases, leaving 8 bases of the junction unmatched. In the authors' workflow: Estimation of nucleated cell counts was performed using reference gene primer amplification. Method: immunoSEQ multiplex PCR; TCRdb's copy keeps in-frame clones and lacks some. For V, J and clone size, that table is used; D and trimming come from the DNA. The sample carries approximately 150,000 clones, roughly 86% recorded once. The chain carries TRBV7-3 and TRBJ1-4, with TRBD1 matching over 7 bases. The sequence came from a woman in her 50s with acute or convalescent COVID-19. Sequenced sample: peripheral blood. Here the CDR3 reads CASSTETGPNEKLFF. The CDR3 DNA follows: TGTGCCAGCAGCACGGAGACAGGGCCGAATGAAAAACTGTTTTTT.